These 30 T cell receptor beta chains were all obtained from the same sample, sequenced in a study of blood T cell repertoires in COVID-19. The repertoire was sequenced with immunoSEQ multiplex PCR; TCRdb's copy has only in-frame clones and lacks some. Altogether 280,000 or so clones are present, approximately 88% being singletons, with the ten largest covering 5.5% to 7%. Sequencing used peripheral blood. The source is a woman aged 25-40 years who had recovered from COVID-19.

This clone was picked up one time. This sequence joins TRBV3-1 (or the pseudogene TRBV3-2) and TRBJ1-3; no definite D call. CDR3 length: 16 amino acids. The ends were cut back, 0 bases at V and 4 bases at J, with 13 bases in the middle. Per germline, CDR1 LGHDT and CDR2 YNNKEL (reference sequence). As DNA, the CDR3 is TGTGCCAGCAGCCAAGACCCGGGGTTATCGGGAAACACCATATATTTT. Translating it yields CASSQDPGLSGNTIYF.

This CDR3 reads CASSVSFSYNEQFF. The CDR3, as DNA: TGTGCCAGCAGTGTGAGTTTCTCCTACAATGAGCAGTTCTTC. The chain combines TRBV2 with TRBJ2-1; no clear D gene. From germline, CDR1 is SNHLY and CDR2 FYNNEI. Trimming took 4 bases from V and 0 from J, leaving 7 bases between them. This CDR3 is built from 14 residues.

V is TRBV27 and J is TRBJ1-3; D might be TRBD1 (6 bases). Germline V gene sequence: CDR1 MNHEY, CDR2 SMNVEV (reference sequence). With 5 bases removed from V and 1 base from J, the gap between germline ends came to 12 bases. This CDR3 is built from 15 residues. This chain's CDR3 is CASSQLRGSGNTIYF. CDR3 sequence (DNA): TGTGCCAGCAGTCAGCTCAGGGGATCTGGAAACACCATATATTTT.

This clone was observed once. The chain has TRBV9 and TRBJ2-1, with 8 positions matching TRBD1. Trimming took 4 bases from V and 9 from J; bases not matched to a gene: 3. The CDR3 contains 12 residues. The germline gives CDR1 SGDLS, CDR2 YYNGEE. CDR3: CASSRTGREQFF. DNA of the CDR3: TGTGCCAGCAGCCGGACAGGGCGTGAGCAGTTCTTC.

V is TRBV24-1 and J is TRBJ1-2; no firm D call. In germline, CDR1 is KGHDR, CDR2 SFDVKD. Trimming shortened V by 3 bases and J by 3 bases, and 7 bases separated the two germline ends. CDR3 length equals 13 residues. CDR3 in amino acids: CATSDNRDYGYTF. The CDR3 DNA reads TGTGCCACCAGTGATAATCGGGACTATGGCTACACCTTC.

This clone has more than one count but fewer than ten. V usage is TRBV18 and J usage is TRBJ1-2, with D possibly matching TRBD1 (5 bases). Germline loops: CDR1 KGHSH, CDR2 LQKENI. The ends were cut back, 5 bases at V and 8 bases at J, with 24 bases in the middle. This CDR3 is 16 amino acids long. The CDR3 here is CASSTGLPTLFGGYTF. The CDR3 coding sequence is TGTGCCAGCTCAACGGGACTTCCTACTCTCTTCGGCGGCTACACCTTC.

The rearrangement uses TRBV3-1 (or the pseudogene TRBV3-2) and TRBJ2-5; 9 nucleotides agree with TRBD1. Germline V gene data show CDR1 as LGHDT and CDR2 as YNNKEL (reference sequence). The trim removed 1 base at V and 5 bases at J, leaving 8 bases unmatched. This CDR3 spans 16 amino acids. In nucleotides, the CDR3 is TGTGCCAGCAGCCAAGCGGGGACAGGGACTGAGGAGACCCAGTACTTC. The encoded protein is CASSQAGTGTEETQYF.

The J gene is TRBJ2-3, the V gene TRBV18; a weak D match, TRBD1 (7 bases). The ends were cut back, 3 bases at V and 1 base at J, with 11 bases in the middle. The CDR3 runs to 15 residues. The V gene's germline CDR1 is KGHSH and CDR2 LQKENI. The CDR3 region is CASSPEGAGTDTQYF. The CDR3, as DNA: TGTGCCAGCTCACCGGAGGGGGCGGGCACAGATACGCAGTATTTT.

The V and J genes are TRBV30 and TRBJ1-5; 9 bases line up with TRBD1. Germline V CDR1 and CDR2: GTSNPN, SVGIG (reference sequence). V dropped 5 bases and J dropped 7; count of bases not matched to a gene: 9. This CDR3 is 14 amino acids long. DNA for the CDR3: TGTGCCTGGGGCCCCGGGACAGGGTCACAGCCCCAGCATTTT. Its translation: CAWGPGTGSQPQHF.

The rearrangement uses TRBV23-1 and TRBJ2-3, with D possibly being TRBD2 (5 bases). TRBV23-1 is filed as an ORF, its function uncertain. The CDR3 is 20 residues long. The V and J ends lost 0 bases and 1 base respectively, with 23 bases between them. The CDR3 coding sequence is TGCGCCAGCAGTCAATCGTCGTGCCAAAGAACTAGGAGGCGCACAGATACGCAGTATTTT. Its translation: CASSQSSCQRTRRRTDTQYF.

V is TRBV4-2 and J is TRBJ2-2; 10 bases line up with TRBD2. The CDR3 loop spans 18 amino acids. V was clipped by 3 bases and J by 6 bases; unmatched bases: 13. CDR1 LGHNA and CDR2 YNFKEQ come from the germline V gene. CDR3 protein: CASSQEHPSGGGAGELFF. The CDR3 DNA is TGTGCCAGCAGCCAGGAACACCCAAGCGGGGGGGGAGCCGGGGAGCTGTTTTTT.

This clone was counted once. This chain connects TRBV28 to TRBJ1-4, with a weak D call TRBD1 (5 bases). The V and J ends lost 6 bases and 7 bases respectively, with 9 bases between them. The CDR3 sequence is 12 residues long. Germline V gives CDR1 MDHEN, CDR2 SYDVKM. In DNA form, the CDR3 reads TGTGCCAGCAGGGGGGGGTTTGAAAAACTGTTTTTT. This encodes CASRGGFEKLFF.

The chain couples TRBV2 to TRBJ1-2; D gene ambiguous. Germline assignment: CDR1 SNHLY and CDR2 FYNNEI. This CDR3 has 13 amino acids. The V end was cut by 6 bases, the J end by 7 bases, with 15 bases between. Written as DNA, the CDR3 is TGTGCCAGCAGGGTACGGGTCGAAACTGGCTACACCTTC. This codes for CASRVRVETGYTF.

The chain couples TRBV19 to TRBJ1-1; TRBD1 matches 7 bases. CDR1 is LNHDA, CDR2 SQIVND, per germline (reference sequence). V shed 1 base, J shed 11 bases, and the junction held 7 bases outside the gene matches. The CDR3 covers 13 residues. The CDR3 DNA follows: TGTGCCAGTAGTATAGTCGGGACAGCCGACGCTTTCTTT. Amino acids: CASSIVGTADAFF.

This chain connects TRBV2 to TRBJ1-1; D gene uncertain. The CDR3 is 12 amino acids. Trimming shortened V by 6 bases and J by 7 bases, and 12 bases separated the two germline ends. Per germline, CDR1 SNHLY and CDR2 FYNNEI. The CDR3 nucleotides read TGTGCCAGCAGGAGACAAAATTTTGAAGCTTTCTTT. This codes for CASRRQNFEAFF.

The chain couples TRBV5-1 to TRBJ2-2, with D uncertain. The germline V gene has CDR1 SGHRS and CDR2 YFSETQ. This CDR3 contains 15 residues. The germline V and J ends were trimmed by 5 bases and 3 bases, with 14 bases remaining between them. Written as DNA, the CDR3 is TGCGCCAGCAGTACCGGTGATGCGGACACCGGGGAGCTGTTTTTT. Translated: CASSTGDADTGELFF.

This chain connects TRBV5-5 to TRBJ1-3, with TRBD1 matching over 7 bases. Germline values: CDR1 SGHKS, CDR2 YYEKEE (reference sequence). J gave up 6 bases and V 2 bases, and 5 bases lay outside the gene matches. CDR3 size: 14 residues. The DNA of the CDR3 is TGTGCCAGCAGCTTTGGGACAGACCAAAACACCATATATTTT. Translated, it gives CASSFGTDQNTIYF.

The genes are TRBV2 and TRBJ2-3, with TRBD2 as a possible D gene (6 bases). Germline V gene data show CDR1 as SNHLY and CDR2 as FYNNEI. The CDR3 covers 14 residues. The V end was cut by 7 bases, the J end by 1 base, with 12 bases between. This chain's CDR3 is CASKEGKGTDTQYF. As DNA, the CDR3 is TGTGCCAGCAAGGAGGGAAAGGGCACAGATACGCAGTATTTT.

J is TRBJ1-1 and V is TRBV19, with 7 bases identical to TRBD1. This CDR3 comprises 15 residues. V trimming: 5 bases; J trimming: 5 bases; junction bases outside the gene matches: 11. Germline CDR1 reads LNHDA; CDR2 reads SQIVND (reference sequence). The CDR3 sequence is CASSGTRQGWTEAFF. DNA for the CDR3: TGTGCCAGTAGTGGAACCCGACAGGGATGGACTGAAGCTTTCTTT.

The rearrangement joins TRBV5-1 to TRBJ2-3, with a weak D call TRBD1 (6 bases). This CDR3 comprises 15 residues. The V gene's germline CDR1 is SGHRS and CDR2 YFSETQ. Trimming left V 1 base short and J 2 bases short, with 11 bases between. CDR3 sequence (DNA): TGCGCCAGCAGCTTGTGGGGACAAAACACAGATACGCAGTATTTT. This translates into CASSLWGQNTDTQYF. Variable domain in full (rest from reference TRBV5-1 and TRBJ2-3): KAGVTQTPRYLIKTRGQQVTLSCSPISGHRSVSWYQQTPGQGLQFLFEYFSETQRNKGNFPGRFSGRQFSNSRSEMNVSTLELGDSALYLCASSLWGQNTDTQYFGPGTRLTVL.

The chain is built from TRBV9 and TRBJ2-1; the D is unclear. V gave up 0 bases and J gave up 6 bases, with 19 bases separating them. CDR3 size: 17 residues. Per germline, CDR1 SGDLS and CDR2 YYNGEE. This chain's CDR3 is CASSVATAFSNFNEQFF. DNA of the CDR3: TGTGCCAGCAGCGTAGCTACAGCCTTCTCTAACTTCAATGAGCAGTTCTTC.

The CDR3 sequence: CASSHTLAGRDAYF. The DNA for the CDR3 is TGTGCCAGCAGCCACACACTAGCGGGGAGAGATGCGTACTTC. The chain couples TRBV3-1 (or the pseudogene TRBV3-2) to TRBJ2-7, with TRBD2 identical over 10 bases. Unmatched junction bases numbered 11, after V lost 3 bases and J lost 12 bases. CDR1 is LGHDT, CDR2 YNNKEL, per germline (reference sequence). This CDR3 has 14 residues.

The genes are TRBV19 and TRBJ1-6; D is ambiguous. Trimming took 1 base from V and 3 from J, leaving 4 bases between them. CDR1 and CDR2 (germline): LNHDA, SQIVND (reference sequence). The CDR3 consists of 14 residues. The CDR3 DNA sequence: TGTGCCAGTAGTATAGGACTCTATAATTCACCCCTCCACTTT. Encoded protein: CASSIGLYNSPLHF.

CDR3 DNA: TGTGCCAGCAGCGTAGGAGGGGGGACAGGGGTCGAGCAGTACTTC. This translates into CASSVGGGTGVEQYF. The chain is built from TRBV9 and TRBJ2-7, with 10 bases identical to TRBD1. The CDR3 covers 15 residues. Losses at the gene ends were 0 bases for V and 6 bases for J; bases not matched to a gene: 6. The V gene's germline CDR1 is SGDLS and CDR2 YYNGEE.

This chain uses TRBV19 with TRBJ1-5; 12 bases map to TRBD1. The CDR3 consists of 18 residues. Germline trimming cut 5 bases from V and 1 base from J; bases unmatched to any gene: 9. Germline values: CDR1 LNHDA, CDR2 SQIVND (reference sequence). CDR3 DNA sequence: TGTGCCAGTAGTGTGAAGGGACAGGGGGCTCAGAGCAATCAGCCCCAGCATTTT. Translated, it gives CASSVKGQGAQSNQPQHF.

The V call is TRBV19, the J call TRBJ2-5; 14 nucleotides match TRBD2. The V and J ends lost 4 bases and 5 bases, in that order; junction bases with no gene match: 6. The CDR3 extends over 16 amino acids. CDR1 and CDR2 from the germline V gene are LNHDA and SQIVND (reference sequence). In nucleotides, the CDR3 is TGTGCCAGTAGTACCAGGACTAGCGGGGGGTCGGAGACCCAGTACTTC. Protein product: CASSTRTSGGSETQYF.

The chain couples TRBV4-2 to TRBJ2-5, with TRBD2 identical over 13 bases. Germline V gene lookup returns CDR1 LGHNA and CDR2 YNFKEQ. After removal of 5 bases from V and 5 bases from J, the junction contained 8 bases not matched to a gene. There are 16 residues in the CDR3. The CDR3 DNA reads TGTGCCAGCAGCACCCGACTAGCGGGGGGTGGGGAGACCCAGTACTTC. Its protein product is CASSTRLAGGGETQYF.

The chain couples TRBV19 to TRBJ2-1, with D maybe TRBD2 (5 bases). CDR1 LNHDA and CDR2 SQIVND come from the germline V gene (reference sequence). The CDR3 length is 17 residues. The V and J ends lost 5 bases and 9 bases respectively, with 26 bases between them. As DNA, the CDR3 is TGTGCCAGTAGTGCCCCCACTGGGCTCACATACCGGGGTGAGCAGTTCTTC. Amino acid sequence: CASSAPTGLTYRGEQFF.

The genes are TRBV19 and TRBJ1-6; D unresolved. The CDR3 loop spans 14 amino acids. Trimming took 3 bases from V and 8 from J, leaving 11 bases between them. Germline CDR1 is LNHDA and CDR2 is SQIVND (reference sequence). DNA for the CDR3: TGTGCCAGTAGTATCCCGGGTTTGTATTCACCCCTCCACTTT. Amino acids: CASSIPGLYSPLHF.

The J gene is TRBJ2-7, the V gene TRBV4-2, with a weak D call TRBD1 (6 bases). Trimming pared 1 base from V and 5 bases from J, leaving 12 bases between. Germline lookup yields CDR1 LGHNA and CDR2 YNFKEQ. The CDR3 length is 14 residues. CDR3: CASSQGGPLNEQYF. For the CDR3, the DNA is TGTGCCAGCAGCCAAGGGGGGCCTTTGAACGAGCAGTACTTC.